These T cell receptor beta chains were read from a single sample in a study of T cells after yellow fever vaccination. A single record per CDR3 protein comes from TCRdb applying MiXCR to the 5' RACE reads. In the table there are about 340,000 distinct CDR3 sequences, under 15% of which are singletons. This sample comprised CD4+ T cells sorted from PBMCs, obtained 15 days after the yellow fever booster vaccination. The origin of the receptors is a man aged 18 to 29 who received the YFV17D yellow fever vaccine. The CDR3 runs from the conserved cysteine through the conserved F or W. A D gene is named only where the DNA matches it firmly.

>TRBV6-6|TRBD1|15
CASSTDRVFGYGYTF
>TRBV4-2|.|15
CASLPTGGPGQPQHF
>TRBV4-1|.|15
CASSQGWLYQETQYF
>TRBV10-3|.|13
CAISRGYNNEQFF
>TRBV20-1|.|15
CSARDKIGSNQPQHF
>TRBV5-1|TRBD2|15
CASSSGSGGQNEQFF
>TRBV18|.|14
CASSLDGFNSPLHF
>TRBV12-3/TRBV12-4|TRBD1|13
CASSLARGEKLFF
>TRBV29-1|.|14
CSNHEGTRNYGYTF
>TRBV4-3|.|22
CASSQDPRNRGRTLDSGNTIYF
>TRBV6-6|.|12
CASSGGTDTQYF
>TRBV4-2|.|16
CASSQDGDSLSQPQHF
>TRBV5-1|.|18
CASSPTKGGQEGTDTQYF
>TRBV10-3|TRBD1|13
CAAVRDRENGYTF
>TRBV9|TRBD2|15
CAASVGLADTDTQYF
>TRBV29-1|.|13
CSVATGMNSEAFF
>TRBV7-2|.|11
CASSFNRPQYF